Presented here are 10 T cell receptor beta chains from one specimen sequenced in a study of T cells in tuberculosis. Thawed, overnight-rested PBMC were stained with GMM-loaded CD1B tetramer, viability dye and anti-CD3, then sorted. CD1B tetramers were loaded with Rhodococcus equi-derived C32 glucose monomycolate. This table comes from immunoSEQ multiplex PCR, and its TCRdb copy is limited to in-frame clones, with some not included. The sample has 88,000 or so clones, more than 75% seen once; the top ten hold about 1.9%. Sequenced material: CD1b-GMM tetramer-negative cells sorted from PBMCs. The source is an adult woman with latent tuberculosis.

J is TRBJ1-5 and V is TRBV6-5; no reliable D call. Germline assignment: CDR1 MNHEY and CDR2 SVGAGI. The V gene lost 2 bases and the J gene lost 3 bases, with 5 bases spanning the gap. CDR3 size: 13 residues. The CDR3 loop is CASSYEVNQPQHF. The CDR3 DNA reads TGTGCCAGCAGTTACGAGGTCAATCAGCCCCAGCATTTT.

This sequence joins TRBV30 and TRBJ2-3, with 8 bases fitting TRBD2. CDR1 GTSNPN and CDR2 SVGIG come from the germline V gene (reference sequence). The CDR3 is 17 amino acids. V gave up 4 bases and J gave up 3 bases; unmatched junction bases: 15. The CDR3 sequence: CAWTLGGARLGTDTQYF. CDR3 coding DNA: TGTGCCTGGACGCTCGGGGGGGCACGTTTGGGGACAGATACGCAGTATTTT. The full variable domain, with the rest looked up from reference TRBV30 and TRBJ2-3, is SQTIHQWPATLVQPVGSPLSLECTVEGTSNPNLYWYRQAAGRGLQLLFYSVGIGQISSEVPQNLSASRPQDRQFILSSKKLLLSDSGFYLCAWTLGGARLGTDTQYFGPGTRLTVL.

V and J are TRBV6-5 and TRBJ1-5; a weak D match, TRBD1 (5 bases). This CDR3 region has 14 residues. Between the trimmed V and J ends, which lost 5 bases and 7 bases, there was a span of 15 bases. The germline CDR1 and CDR2 sequences are MNHEY and SVGAGI. The CDR3 region is CASSAGDLGQPQHF. The CDR3 region has the DNA TGTGCCAGCAGTGCGGGGGACCTTGGGCAGCCCCAGCATTTT.

The genes are TRBV7-6 and TRBJ2-3; D perhaps matches TRBD1 (6 bases). The CDR3 has 15 amino acids. Per the germline V gene, CDR1 is SGHVS and CDR2 is FNYEAQ. Trimming took off 3 bases at V and 6 bases at J, with 16 bases between the two ends. The CDR3 nucleotides are TGTGCCAGCAGCTTGGACCAGGGGCCGACGGATACGCAGTATTTT. Its translation is CASSLDQGPTDTQYF.

V is TRBV14 and J is TRBJ1-1; perhaps TRBD1 as D (5 bases). This CDR3 is 16 amino acids long. The germline gives CDR1 SGHDN, CDR2 FVKESK. V lost 1 base and J lost 4, with 16 bases in between. In DNA form, the CDR3 reads TGTGCCAGCAGCCAAGGTTGGTGGGCAGGGATCACTGAAGCTTTCTTT. Residues: CASSQGWWAGITEAFF.

The CDR3, as DNA: TGTGCCAGCAGCTCGTGGACAGGGGCCAGCCAGACCCAGTACTTC. This sequence encodes CASSSWTGASQTQYF. The J gene is TRBJ2-5, the V gene TRBV11-2; TRBD1 matches 9 bases. V trimming: 4 bases; J trimming: 6 bases; junction bases outside the gene matches: 9. The CDR3 runs 15 residues. Germline loops: CDR1 SGHAT, CDR2 FQNNGV. Filled out from reference TRBV11-2 and TRBJ2-5, the complete variable domain reads EAGVAQSPRYKIIEKRQSVAFWCNPISGHATLYWYQQILGQGPKLLIQFQNNGVVDDSQLPKDRFSAERLKGVDSTLKIQPAKLEDSAVYLCASSSWTGASQTQYFGPGTRLLVL.

The genes are TRBV12-5 and TRBJ2-7, with D hard to call. The ends were cut back, 6 bases at V and 2 bases at J, with 8 bases in the middle. Germline V gives CDR1 LGHNT, CDR2 FRNRAP. The CDR3 is 12 residues long. The CDR3 DNA reads TGTGCTAGTGGGCAGAAAACCTACGAGCAGTACTTC. This codes for CASGQKTYEQYF.

The chain carries TRBV5-1 and TRBJ2-1; 9 bases agree with TRBD1. CDR3 size: 16 residues. Germline CDR1 SGHRS, CDR2 YFSETQ. V lost 0 bases to trimming and J lost 8 bases; unmatched junction nucleotides: 9. This CDR3 is CASSLGGTGFFDEQFF. The CDR3, as DNA: TGCGCCAGCAGCTTGGGGGGGACAGGGTTTTTCGATGAGCAGTTCTTC.

This clone was picked up one time. This sequence joins TRBV5-4 and TRBJ2-1; TRBD2 matches at 10 bases. The germline CDR1 and CDR2 sequences are SGHNT and YYREEE (reference sequence). CDR3 length equals 16 residues. V was clipped by 2 bases and J by 2 bases; unmatched bases: 4. CDR3 amino acids: CASSLQRGGPYNEQFF. The CDR3, as DNA: TGTGCCAGCAGCTTACAGCGGGGGGGCCCCTACAATGAGCAGTTCTTC.

The CDR3, as DNA: TGTGCCAGCAGTGACTTAGCGGGGACAAACACCGGGGAGCTGTTTTTT. Its protein product is CASSDLAGTNTGELFF. The gene calls are TRBV6-1 and TRBJ2-2, with TRBD2 identical over 8 bases. The germline V gene encodes CDR1 MNHNS and CDR2 SASEGT. V lost 3 bases and J lost 2; bases outside the gene matches: 5. The CDR3 is 16 amino acids.